The subject of this entry is one T cell receptor (beta chain). Its antigen is not identified. The CDR3 sequence is 17 residues long. Unmatched junction bases numbered 9, after V lost 6 bases and J lost 0 bases. Germline lookup yields CDR1 SGHVS and CDR2 FQNEAQ. Measured with immunoSEQ multiplex PCR; TCRdb has only the in-frame clones, and not every one. The sample contains about 67,000 clones, about 85% of which appear only once. The sample originates from a study of T cell responses to AZD1222 COVID-19 vaccine. The study's findings and limits: The donor group comprised mostly white British people and more females; the analysis possibly underestimated clonal diversity.

Sample: peripheral blood, taken on day 0 of AZD1222 vaccination. The chain recombines TRBV7-8 with TRBJ1-5, with 9 bases identical to TRBD1. The sequence was obtained from an adult in good health. CDR3 sequence reads: CASSSGTGFFSNQPQHF. The CDR3 nucleotides are TGTGCCAGCAGTTCCGGGACAGGGTTTTTTAGCAATCAGCCCCAGCATTTT.